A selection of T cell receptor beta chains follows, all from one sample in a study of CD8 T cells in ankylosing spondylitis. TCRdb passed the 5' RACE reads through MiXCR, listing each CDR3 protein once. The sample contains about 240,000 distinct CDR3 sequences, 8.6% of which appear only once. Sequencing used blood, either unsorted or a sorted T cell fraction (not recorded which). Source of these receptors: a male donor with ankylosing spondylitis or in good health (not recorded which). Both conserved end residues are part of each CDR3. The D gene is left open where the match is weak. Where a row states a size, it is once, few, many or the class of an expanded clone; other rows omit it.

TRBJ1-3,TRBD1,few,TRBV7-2,CASRTGTGGNTIYF,TGTGCCAGCAGGACAGGGACAGGGGGAAACACCATATATTTT
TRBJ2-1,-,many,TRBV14,CASRGLGNNEQFF,TGTGCCAGCAGAGGTCTGGGAAACAATGAGCAGTTCTTC
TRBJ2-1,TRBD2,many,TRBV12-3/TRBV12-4,CASRGLAGSEQFF,TGTGCCAGCAGGGGACTAGCGGGAAGCGAGCAGTTCTTC
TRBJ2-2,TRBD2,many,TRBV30,CAWSRGLAGTKRTGELFF,TGTGCCTGGAGTCGAGGACTAGCGGGAACCAAAAGAACCGGGGAGCTGTTTTTT
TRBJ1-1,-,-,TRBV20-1,CSARGRGRLNTEAFF,TGCAGTGCCAGGGGCCGGGGGAGATTGAACACTGAAGCTTTCTTT
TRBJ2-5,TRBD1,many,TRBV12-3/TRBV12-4,CASSFLTGGTSQETQYF,TGTGCCAGCAGCTTCCTAACAGGGGGCACCTCACAAGAGACCCAGTACTTC
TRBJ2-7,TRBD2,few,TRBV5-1,CASSLVSSGTDEGYF,TGCGCCAGCAGCTTGGTGTCCAGCGGGACGGACGAGGGGTACTTC
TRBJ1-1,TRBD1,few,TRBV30,CAWSRPRTGLNTEAFF,TGTGCCTGGAGTCGCCCGAGGACAGGGCTGAACACTGAAGCTTTCTTT
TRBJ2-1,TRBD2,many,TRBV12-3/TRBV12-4,CASSLRGGGYNEQFF,TGTGCCAGCAGTTTACGAGGCGGGGGCTACAATGAGCAGTTCTTC
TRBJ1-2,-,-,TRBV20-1,CSARDEGNYGYTF,TGCAGTGCTAGAGATGAAGGGAACTATGGCTACACCTTC
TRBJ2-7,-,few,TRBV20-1,CSANDSPRSYEQYF,TGCAGTGCTAACGACAGCCCACGTTCCTACGAGCAGTACTTC
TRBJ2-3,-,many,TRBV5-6,CASSLGGGHGYF,TGTGCCAGCAGCTTGGGGGGGGGCCACGGGTATTTT
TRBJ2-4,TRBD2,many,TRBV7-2,CASSTRLAGAKNIQYF,TGTGCCAGCAGCACCCGACTAGCGGGGGCCAAAAACATTCAGTACTTC
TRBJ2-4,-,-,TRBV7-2,CASSLGLGSGAKNIQYF,TGTGCCAGCAGCTTAGGATTGGGTTCTGGAGCCAAAAACATTCAGTACTTC
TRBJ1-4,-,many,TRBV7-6,CASSPRQNEKLFF,TGTGCCAGCAGCCCTAGACAGAATGAAAAACTGTTTTTT
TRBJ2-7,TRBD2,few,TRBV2,CASSESGRPTYEQYF,TGTGCCAGCAGTGAGAGCGGGAGGCCAACCTACGAGCAGTACTTC
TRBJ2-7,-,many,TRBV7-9,CASSFSATYEQYF,TGTGCCAGCAGCTTTTCAGCAACCTACGAGCAGTACTTC
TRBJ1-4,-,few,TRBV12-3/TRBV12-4,CASGWQTNEKLFF,TGTGCCAGCGGTTGGCAGACTAATGAAAAACTGTTTTTT
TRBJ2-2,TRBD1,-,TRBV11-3,CASSGRTGVAGELFF,TGTGCCAGCAGCGGCCGGACAGGGGTGGCCGGGGAGCTGTTTTTT
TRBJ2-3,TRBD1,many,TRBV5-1,CASSWTGGPDTQYF,TGCGCCAGCAGCTGGACAGGGGGCCCAGATACGCAGTATTTT
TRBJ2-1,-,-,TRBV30,CAWSPQYNEQFF,TGTGCCTGGAGCCCACAGTACAATGAGCAGTTCTTC
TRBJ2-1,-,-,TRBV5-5,CASSARGKEQFF,TGTGCCAGCAGCGCCCGGGGCAAGGAGCAGTTCTTC
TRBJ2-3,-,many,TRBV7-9,CASSSGGAGTDTQYF,TGTGCCAGCAGCTCCGGCGGGGCCGGCACAGATACGCAGTATTTT
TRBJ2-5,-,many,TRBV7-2,CASSLRGSPGQETQYF,TGTGCCAGCAGCCTGAGGGGCTCCCCCGGGCAAGAGACCCAGTACTTC
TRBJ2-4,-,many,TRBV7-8,CASSLERDLLSKNIQYF,TGTGCCAGCAGCTTGGAGAGGGATTTGCTTTCCAAAAACATTCAGTACTTC